This T cell receptor beta chain derives from a study of blood T cell repertoires in COVID-19. Background on the study: Samples came from the United States, Italy and Spain, spanning acute and convalescent COVID-19.

Assay: immunoSEQ multiplex PCR; the TCRdb copy retains only in-frame clones and omits some. The sample lists 30,000 to 40,000 clones, 90% to 95% seen once, with 5% to 6.5% in the top ten. The table lists this clone with a few counts. Germline CDR1 and CDR2: MNHEY and SMNVEV (reference sequence). Trimming took off 6 bases at V and 7 bases at J, with 13 bases between the two ends. The CDR3 spans 14 residues. The sequence was collected from a human donor in a cohort sampled during active COVID-19. The chain carries TRBV27 and TRBJ1-6, with D unclear. The sequencing input was peripheral blood. In nucleotides, the CDR3 is TGTGCCAGCAGAGGAGGGAATTTGAATTCACCCCTCCACTTT. Amino acids: CASRGGNLNSPLHF.